This is a list of T cell receptor beta chains from one sample in a study of blood T cell repertoires in COVID-19. Sequenced by immunoSEQ multiplex PCR; TCRdb stores in-frame clones only, minus some. The sample has 45,000 to 55,000 clones; around four fifths are singletons. Sequenced sample: peripheral blood. The origin of the receptors is a human donor in a cohort sampled during active COVID-19. Both conserved end residues are part of each CDR3. Fields, in order: D gene, V gene, clone size, J gene, CDR3 DNA, CDR3 protein. The D gene is left open where the match is weak. Where a row states a size, it is once, few, many or the class of an expanded clone; other rows omit it.

NA	TRBV28	once	TRBJ1-1	TGTGCCAGCAGTTTACGGGTTCGGGTCAGTGAAGCTTTCTTT	CASSLRVRVSEAFF
NA	TRBV11-2	NA	TRBJ2-7	TGTGCCAGCAGCTTCTATGCGGGGGCCACCTACGAGCAGTACTTC	CASSFYAGATYEQYF
NA	TRBV6-2/TRBV6-3	once	TRBJ2-3	TGTGCCAGCAGCCTCGGGGGGCCGGTTGCAGATACGCAGTATTTT	CASSLGGPVADTQYF
TRBD2	TRBV4-2	NA	TRBJ2-3	TGTGCCAGCAGCCAAGGAGGACTAGCGGGGGGAGGGGATACGCAGTATTTT	CASSQGGLAGGGDTQYF
NA	TRBV19	NA	TRBJ2-5	TGTGCCAGTAGTATGAGCTGGTCTGAGACCCAGTACTTC	CASSMSWSETQYF
TRBD1	TRBV18	few	TRBJ1-1	TGTGCCAGCTCACCGGGGACAGGGTTGAGCACTGAAGCTTTCTTT	CASSPGTGLSTEAFF
TRBD1	TRBV29-1	NA	TRBJ1-3	TGCAGCGTTGAACAGGGGGCTAACACCATATATTTT	CSVEQGANTIYF
TRBD1	TRBV7-9	once	TRBJ2-1	TGTGCCAGCAGCGACCCTGGGACAGATGGGAATGAGCAGTTCTTC	CASSDPGTDGNEQFF
NA	TRBV5-6	NA	TRBJ2-7	TGTGCCAGCAGCTTAGGGGCGCTGAGCTCCTACGAGCAGTACTTC	CASSLGALSSYEQYF
NA	TRBV5-6	few	TRBJ1-2	TGTGCCAGCAGCTTGTCACAGGCTTACTATGGCTACACCTTC	CASSLSQAYYGYTF
TRBD1	TRBV9	NA	TRBJ1-2	TGTGCCAGCAGCCCGCTCGAGGGACAGGGCTCAAAGGCTCGCTATGGCTACACCTTC	CASSPLEGQGSKARYGYTF
NA	TRBV28	NA	TRBJ1-5	TGTGCCGTAAGCAATCAGCCCCAGCATTTT	CAVSNQPQHF
NA	TRBV4-3	NA	TRBJ2-7	TGCGCCAGCACCTACCGGGTCGAACCCTACGAGCAGTACTTC	CASTYRVEPYEQYF
TRBD1	TRBV24-1	NA	TRBJ2-2	TGTGCCACCAGTGAAATTGGACAGGGGGCCACCGGGGAGCTGTTTTTT	CATSEIGQGATGELFF
TRBD2	TRBV5-1	NA	TRBJ2-3	TGCGCCAGCAGCTCTTTGACTAGCGGGGGAACCACAGATACGCAGTATTTT	CASSSLTSGGTTDTQYF
TRBD2	TRBV7-2	NA	TRBJ2-5	TGTGCCAGCCAACCGTGGGGGGGGGAGACCCAGTACTTC	CASQPWGGETQYF
TRBD2	TRBV18	NA	TRBJ2-3	TGTGCCAGCTCACCCCCGTGGTTGCGGGGGGTTAACTTTGGCCTCGCAGATACGCAGTATTTT	CASSPPWLRGVNFGLADTQYF
NA	TRBV5-5	NA	TRBJ1-1	TGTGCCAGCAGCTATGGACAAATGAACACTGAAGCTTTCTTT	CASSYGQMNTEAFF
NA	TRBV19	few	TRBJ1-1	TGTGCCAGTAGTCCACTGGAGCGCACTGAAGCTTTCTTT	CASSPLERTEAFF
NA	TRBV9	NA	TRBJ1-1	TGTGCCAGCAACTCATTAACGGGTAATGCTGAAGCTTTCTTT	CASNSLTGNAEAFF
NA	TRBV2	NA	TRBJ1-6	TGTGCCAGCAGTCCGCAGGGGAGCAATTCACCCCTCCACTTT	CASSPQGSNSPLHF
NA	TRBV2	NA	TRBJ2-1	TGTGCCAGCAGTCAGACCGGGACACCCAGTTACAATGAGCAGTTCTTC	CASSQTGTPSYNEQFF
NA	TRBV30	NA	TRBJ2-6	TGTGCCTGGAGTGCGGGAGTCTCTGGGGCCAACGTCCTGACTTTC	CAWSAGVSGANVLTF
TRBD1	TRBV7-2	NA	TRBJ1-1	TGTGCCAGCAGCCCCTGGACAGGGGGCTCCACTGAAGCTTTCTTT	CASSPWTGGSTEAFF
NA	TRBV5-6	NA	TRBJ1-6	TGTGCCAGCAGTTTCCAGACACGCCTAAATTCACCCCTCCACTTT	CASSFQTRLNSPLHF
TRBD2	TRBV5-4	few	TRBJ2-3	TGTGCCAGCAGCTTGGCCAGAGCTAGCGGGCGGTATTTT	CASSLARASGRYF
NA	TRBV29-1	NA	TRBJ2-7	TGCAGCGGCGGGCCTTCCACCGCTGCCGAGCAGTACTTC	CSGGPSTAAEQYF
TRBD1	TRBV7-2	NA	TRBJ1-4	TGTGCCAGCAGCTTATTGGACAGGGCGAGTGAAAAACTGTTTTTT	CASSLLDRASEKLFF
TRBD1	TRBV7-6	NA	TRBJ1-1	TGTGCCAGCAGCTTGGGAAGGACAGGGGCTAACACTGAAGCTTTCTTT	CASSLGRTGANTEAFF
TRBD1	TRBV19	NA	TRBJ1-1	TGTGCCAGCTGGGACAGCATGAACACTGAAGCTTTCTTT	CASWDSMNTEAFF
NA	TRBV30	NA	TRBJ1-2	TGTGCCTGGAGTCTCCACTATGGCTACACCTTC	CAWSLHYGYTF
NA	TRBV11-2	NA	TRBJ2-5	TGTGCCAGCAGCTCCGAGACGCTAGATGGGCAAGAGACCCAGTACTTC	CASSSETLDGQETQYF
NA	TRBV7-3	NA	TRBJ1-3	TGTGCCAGCAGCCCGCCCTATTGTAGAAACACCATATATTTT	CASSPPYCRNTIYF
NA	TRBV9	NA	TRBJ2-3	TGTGCCAGCAGCCCGACCCAGGTTGGCGCAGATACGCAGTATTTT	CASSPTQVGADTQYF
NA	TRBV6-2/TRBV6-3	few	TRBJ1-1	TGTGCCAGCAGTTTCCCAGGCAACACTGAAGCTTTCTTT	CASSFPGNTEAFF
NA	TRBV5-6	NA	TRBJ2-3	TGTGCCAGCAGCTTGGCGCGGGGCACAGATACGCAGTATTTT	CASSLARGTDTQYF
TRBD2	TRBV5-1	NA	TRBJ2-2	TGCGCCAGCAGCAGTACTAGCGGGGGGACCGGGGAGCTGTTTTTT	CASSSTSGGTGELFF
TRBD1	TRBV5-1	NA	TRBJ2-3	TGCGCCAGCAGCAACCTCCGGGACAGCATGGATACGCAGTATTTT	CASSNLRDSMDTQYF
TRBD2	TRBV3-1/TRBV3-2	NA	TRBJ2-3	TGTGCCAGCAGCCGCACGGTAGCGGGGGGGCGATATTCCACAGATACGCAGTATTTT	CASSRTVAGGRYSTDTQYF
NA	TRBV6-2/TRBV6-3	NA	TRBJ2-1	TGTGCCAGCAGTCCCCCAGGGTCATACAATGAGCAGTTCTTC	CASSPPGSYNEQFF
NA	TRBV4-3	few	TRBJ2-5	TGCGCCAGCAGCCAGAGCGCCAGCAGCCAAGAGACCCAGTACTTC	CASSQSASSQETQYF